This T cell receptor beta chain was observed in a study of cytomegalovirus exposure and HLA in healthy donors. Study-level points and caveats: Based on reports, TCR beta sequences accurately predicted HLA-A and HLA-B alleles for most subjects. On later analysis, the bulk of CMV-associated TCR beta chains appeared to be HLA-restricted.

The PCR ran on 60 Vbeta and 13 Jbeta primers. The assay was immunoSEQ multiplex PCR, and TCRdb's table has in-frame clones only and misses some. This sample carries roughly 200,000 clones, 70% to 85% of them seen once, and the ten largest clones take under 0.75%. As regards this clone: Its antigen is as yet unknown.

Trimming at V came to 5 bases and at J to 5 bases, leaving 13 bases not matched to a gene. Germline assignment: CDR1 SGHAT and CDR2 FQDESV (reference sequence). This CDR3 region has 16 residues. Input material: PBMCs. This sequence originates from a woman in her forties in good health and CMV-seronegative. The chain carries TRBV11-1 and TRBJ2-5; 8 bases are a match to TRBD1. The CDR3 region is CASSDGQGTFAETQYF. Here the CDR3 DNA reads TGTGCCAGCAGCGATGGACAGGGAACTTTTGCGGAGACCCAGTACTTC.